Included here is one T cell receptor beta chain sequence, with context. Its antigen is undetermined. The repertoire was sequenced with immunoSEQ multiplex PCR; TCRdb's copy has only in-frame clones and lacks some. The table has 250,000 to 400,000 clones, approximately 91% seen once. This sample is drawn from a study of cytomegalovirus exposure and HLA in healthy donors. Trimming took 0 bases from V and 4 from J, leaving 12 bases between them. Looked up from germline, CDR1 is MGHRA and CDR2 is YSYEKL. The CDR3 contains 15 residues. General study results and limits: CMV antigen specificity was confirmed in vitro for three CMV-associated chains.

The V gene is TRBV4-1, the J gene TRBJ1-2; D might be TRBD1 (6 bases). The sequencing sample was made of PBMCs. This TCR was sampled from a man younger than 40 in good health and CMV-seronegative. CDR3 region: CASSQDRKGGYGYTF. The DNA for the CDR3 is TGCGCCAGCAGCCAAGATCGTAAAGGGGGCTATGGCTACACCTTC.